The clone carrying this T cell receptor beta chain was observed a single time. No antigen is known for it. This record comes from a study of human versus mouse CDR3 diversity and MHC coevolution. The study's findings and limits: Most of the three human donors had the lowest clonal inequality. By iCHAO1, human TCR beta clonotypes numbered 1.5 million to 2 million, the most.

Trimming at V came to 4 bases and at J to 0 bases, leaving 6 bases not matched to a gene. CDR3 length: 16 residues. Looked up from germline, CDR1 is MNHEY and CDR2 is SMNVEV (reference sequence). Sorting isolated naive CD4 T cells lacking CD45RO and expressing CD62L. Data came from immunoSEQ multiplex PCR; TCRdb stores just in-frame clones and leaves some out. Found here are approximately 81,000 clones, just under 95% of them singletons; the top ten hold 1.2% to 1.5%. The chain links TRBV27 to TRBJ1-5, with 7 positions matching TRBD1. Sequenced sample: naive CD4+ T cells from blood. Subset defined: CD45RO-negative CD62L-positive naive CD4 T cells. The source is a person aged 30 to 69 in good health. CDR3 DNA: TGTGCCAGCAGTTCAAGGACAGGTTATAGCAATCAGCCCCAGCATTTT. Translated, it gives CASSSRTGYSNQPQHF.